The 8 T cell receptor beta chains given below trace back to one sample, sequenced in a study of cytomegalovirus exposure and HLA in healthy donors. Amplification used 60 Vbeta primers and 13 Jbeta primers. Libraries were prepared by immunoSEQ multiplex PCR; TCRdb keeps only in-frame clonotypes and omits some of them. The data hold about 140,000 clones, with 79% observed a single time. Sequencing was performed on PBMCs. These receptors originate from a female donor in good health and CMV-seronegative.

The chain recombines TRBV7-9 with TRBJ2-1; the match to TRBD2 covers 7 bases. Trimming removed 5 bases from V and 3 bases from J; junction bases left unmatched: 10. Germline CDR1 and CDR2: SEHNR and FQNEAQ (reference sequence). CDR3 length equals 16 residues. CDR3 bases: TGTGCCAGCAGCCCCAGAGGCGGGAGCGTCTACAATGAGCAGTTCTTC. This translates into CASSPRGGSVYNEQFF.

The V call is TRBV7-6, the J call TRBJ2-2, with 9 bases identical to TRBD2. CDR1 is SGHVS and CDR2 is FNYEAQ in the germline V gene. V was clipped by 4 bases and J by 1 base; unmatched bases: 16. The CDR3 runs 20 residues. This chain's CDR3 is CASSWPRGGRPAGNTGELFF. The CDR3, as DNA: TGTGCCAGCAGCTGGCCGCGGGGGGGGAGACCAGCGGGGAACACCGGGGAGCTGTTTTTT.

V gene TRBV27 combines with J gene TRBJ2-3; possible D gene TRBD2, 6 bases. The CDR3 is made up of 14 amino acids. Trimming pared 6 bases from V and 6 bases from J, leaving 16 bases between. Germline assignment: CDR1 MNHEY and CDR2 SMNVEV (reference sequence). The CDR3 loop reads CASSDRRGSDTQYF. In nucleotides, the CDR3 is TGTGCCAGCAGCGACCGCCGGGGGTCCGATACGCAGTATTTT.

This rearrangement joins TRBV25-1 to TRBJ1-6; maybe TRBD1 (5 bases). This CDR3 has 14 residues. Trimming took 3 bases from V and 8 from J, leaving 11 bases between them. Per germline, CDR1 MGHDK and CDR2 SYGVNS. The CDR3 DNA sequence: TGTGCCAGCAGTGAGGGGCCAGCCTATTCACCCCTCCACTTT. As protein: CASSEGPAYSPLHF.

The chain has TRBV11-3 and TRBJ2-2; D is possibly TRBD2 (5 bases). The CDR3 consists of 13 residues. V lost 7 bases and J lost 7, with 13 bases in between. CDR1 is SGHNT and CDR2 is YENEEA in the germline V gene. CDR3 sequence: CASTLNRGGELFF. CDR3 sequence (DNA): TGTGCCAGCACCCTAAACCGGGGCGGGGAGCTGTTTTTT.

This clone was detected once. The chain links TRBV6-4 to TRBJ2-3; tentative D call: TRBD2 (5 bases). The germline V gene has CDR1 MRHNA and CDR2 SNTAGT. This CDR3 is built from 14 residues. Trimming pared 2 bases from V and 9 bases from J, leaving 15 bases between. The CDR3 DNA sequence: TGTGCCAGCAGTGACCCCACTGAGGGAAGGACGCAGTATTTT. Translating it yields CASSDPTEGRTQYF.

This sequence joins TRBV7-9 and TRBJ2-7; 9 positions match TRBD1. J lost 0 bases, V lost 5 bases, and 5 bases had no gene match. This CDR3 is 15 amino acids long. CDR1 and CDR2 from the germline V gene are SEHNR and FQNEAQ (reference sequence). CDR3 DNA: TGTGCCAGCAGCCCGGGACAGGGCGTCTCCTACGAGCAGTACTTC. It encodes CASSPGQGVSYEQYF.

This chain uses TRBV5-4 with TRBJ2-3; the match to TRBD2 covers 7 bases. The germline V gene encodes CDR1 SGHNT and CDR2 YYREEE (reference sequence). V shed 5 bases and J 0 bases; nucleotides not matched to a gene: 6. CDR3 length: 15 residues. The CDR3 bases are TGTGCCAGCAGACTGACTAGCCCGAGCACAGATACGCAGTATTTT. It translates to CASRLTSPSTDTQYF.